This T cell receptor (beta chain) was identified during a study of shared clonotypes between healthy human individuals (dated by TCRdb to between 2020 and 2021). With respect to the entire study: Three men and two women, aged 18 to 49 years, made up the cohort. Libraries were prepared and TCR repertoires were sequenced by different laboratories using diverse techniques, in order to increase sequencing depth and limit assay-specific biases. Each donor's leukapheresis produced roughly between roughly 0.85 and 10 billion PBMCs. To estimate repertoire size and how much clonotypes are shared between individuals, the study performed deep sequencing of blood TCR repertoires from about five healthy adults.

Using the deep immunoSEQ assay, multiplex PCR amplified TCR CDR3 regions from genomic DNA. Extracted genomic DNA from each cell subset was spread evenly across all wells of several immunoSEQ 96-well plates, with each plate serving as a replicate. For unsorted PBMC, each replicate PCR was loaded with 300 to 350 ng genomic DNA, equivalent to tens of thousands of T cell genomes. Unsorted PBMC genomic DNA was sequenced across ten immunoSEQ deep assay plates. The purified libraries were quantified using a Qubit 3.0 fluorometer, sized with a Bioanalyzer 2100, and then quantified again using the KAPA Library Quantification kit. Every immunoSEQ 96-well plate was sequenced on a dedicated single-read 150-cycle Illumina NextSeq 550 flow cell. From the authors' description of their analysis: Because the immunoSEQ output held only junctional sequences and lacked quality scores, the filtering could not match the filtering applied to full-length reads. Sequences were annotated with PyIR, a Python wrapper for IgBLAST v1.9, and V/J genes and CDR3 were assigned using IMGT germline references. Reads with weak V/J assignments (E-value above 1e-6), missing CDR3, stop codons, out-of-frame junctions, or ambiguous translated residues were removed. A V3J clonotype was defined by an identical inferred V gene, J gene, and CDR3 amino acid sequence. The percentage overlap between two repertoires was calculated by dividing the number of shared unique clonotypes by the size of the smaller repertoire. Richness of each repertoire was evaluated using RTK rarefaction, the Chao1 estimator, and Recon v2.1 estimates of unobserved clonotypes. TCRdb mirrors the immuneACCESS table, restricted to in-frame sequences. Some clones are absent from its copies; in checked studies, under half trace to an unresolved V gene, and the reason for the others is unknown. V, J and clone size are taken as reported in that table, and D and trimming were inferred from the DNA itself. For this sample there are roughly 96,000 clones; roughly 45% appear just once. The ten biggest clones cover around 15% of the sample.

Points on this clone: Its antigen is still unknown. No quality values exist for individual bases; no much larger clone is one base distant.

The donors were healthy, HIV-negative adults who had no recently reported acute infections or vaccinations. All donors were Caucasian adults living in Nashville, Tennessee, USA. In the unsorted samples, some 94 million PBMCs were counted, and genomic DNA was extracted using the QIAamp DNA Blood Mini kit. After blood collection by leukapheresis, PBMCs were isolated using Ficoll-Histopaque density gradient centrifugation and then cryopreserved in the vapor phase of liquid nitrogen. Spanning cysteine to phenylalanine, the CDR3 consists of 14 amino acids. Only the CDR3 DNA is retained, 42 bases long and in frame from the first base. Trimming takes 6 bases from V and 2 bases from J, and the germline ends sit 13 bases apart. Via the germline V gene, CDR1 is MNHNS and CDR2 SASEGT. Broader findings and caveats from the paper: The small number of donors limited the genetic and exposure-history diversity represented. Based on pairwise subsampling, the degree of clonotype sharing among donors was expected to be affected by sequencing depth. Sampling was restricted to blood, and TCR repertoires in tissue are likely to differ from TCR repertoires in blood.

The receptor was derived from a woman aged 40 to 55 in good health. Some clones in this sample may be carry-over from other donors' samples. Sequencing was performed on PBMCs. The chain is encoded by TRBV6-1 joined to TRBJ1-2; confidence is insufficient to name the D gene. The CDR3 reads CASSLDGPNYGYTF. The DNA sequence is TGTGCCAGCAGCCTTGACGGACCGAACTATGGCTACACCTTC.